The present T cell receptor beta chain was sequenced within a study of cytomegalovirus exposure and HLA in healthy donors. Study context: A prior study identified just under 120 million unique TCR beta sequences from 200 million or so T cells.

Findings of the study overall: Follow-up analysis seemed to connect common viral pathogens with several of the most significant clusters identified. Apparent HLA restriction characterized most CMV-associated TCR beta chains in a later analysis.

The primer mix had 60 Vbeta and 13 Jbeta primers. The data were produced by immunoSEQ multiplex PCR, yet TCRdb's version contains in-frame clones alone and is incomplete. The sample comprises around 120,000 clones, about 80% of which are singletons, and roughly 9.2% rests with the top ten. Per the germline V gene, CDR1 is MDHEN and CDR2 is SYDVKM. V lost 7 bases and J 8 bases, leaving 29 bases between the germline ends. This CDR3 is 17 amino acids long. Of note for this clone: Its antigen is currently unknown.

Material for sequencing was PBMCs. The V call is TRBV28, the J call TRBJ1-2; D remains unclear. This clonotype originated in a female donor in good health and CMV-seropositive. CDR3 nucleotides: TGTGCCAGCACTTCAGGATTATTGGGTGGGCACTTAGGCGGCTACACCTTC. Translated, it gives CASTSGLLGGHLGGYTF.